This entry is about one T cell receptor beta chain. V lost 7 bases to trimming and J lost 2 bases, with 8 bases between them. This CDR3 has 12 residues. Researchers amplified the TCR beta CDR3 regions from RNA transcripts. HTBI primers were used for first-round RT-PCR of the TCR CDR3. TCRdb recomputed calls from the multiplex PCR reads with MiXCR, one row per CDR3 protein. The repertoire includes 490,000 or so distinct CDR3 sequences, 15% to 20% of them detected once, and about half sits in the top ten. This sample was included in a study of T cells in Graves' hyperthyroidism and ophthalmopathy. J is TRBJ1-1 and V is TRBV12-3 or TRBV12-4; D gene unclear. Sequencing was done on a sample of blood. This TCR came from a middle-aged man with Graves' ophthalmopathy. The CDR3 nucleotides are TGTGCCAGCACCTTCACCAACACTGAAGCTTTCTTT. It encodes CASTFTNTEAFF.